Sequencing of this T cell receptor (beta chain) was carried out in a study of CD8+CD57+ T cells in acquired aplastic anemia. Looking at the study overall: DNA from sorted CD4+ and CD8+ cells averaged around 3.5 ug. Healthy CD8+ samples averaged about 11.0 million reads.

The sample holds many counts of this clonotype. The TCR beta profiling, which covered VDJ combination and CDR3 sequence, was carried out using genomic DNA as the template. TCRdb called the reads again in MiXCR, with one record for every CDR3 protein. The profile covers around 140,000 distinct CDR3 sequences, with 40% to 45% appearing a single time and roughly 8.9% taken by the ten largest. The CDR3 has 14 amino acids. The germline V and J ends were trimmed by 2 bases and 5 bases, with 13 bases remaining between them. The sequence was obtained from a human donor in good health, serving as a control. V and J are TRBV12-3 or TRBV12-4 and TRBJ2-7; D assignment may be TRBD1 or TRBD2 (7 bases each). Sequenced material: sorted CD4+, CD8+, or CD8+CD57+ T cells (not recorded which) from PBMCs. Written as DNA, the CDR3 is TGTGCCAGCAGTTTAAGGGAGGGGGCCGACGAGCAGTACTTC. Translation gives CASSLREGADEQYF.